These T cell receptor beta chains were read from a single sample in a study of early T cells in non-severe SARS-CoV-2 infection. TCRdb ran MiXCR on the 5' RACE reads and lists one entry per CDR3 protein. The sample has about 64,000 distinct CDR3 sequences; 4.9% are singletons. The specimen was whole blood. The receptors stem from an adult who was a healthcare worker with PCR-confirmed SARS-CoV-2 infection or an uninfected control (not recorded which). Each CDR3 is given with its conserved first and last residue. A D gene is named only where the DNA matches it firmly. A clone size is listed for some rows: how often the clone was seen (once, few, many), or a class if it is expanded.

D gene: TRBD1; J gene: TRBJ2-3; clone size: few; V gene: TRBV9; CDR3 DNA: TGTGCCAGCAGCGTATTCGGGACAGGGTCAGATACGCAGTATTTT; CDR3 protein: CASSVFGTGSDTQYF
D gene: -; J gene: TRBJ2-3; clone size: few; V gene: TRBV14; CDR3 DNA: TGTGCCAGCAGCCAAGTAGAGCTCGGGCCCCTCCCAGATACGCAGTATTTT; CDR3 protein: CASSQVELGPLPDTQYF
D gene: -; J gene: TRBJ2-2; clone size: many; V gene: TRBV28; CDR3 DNA: TGTGCCAGCAGCCTGAGGGATCCGAACACCGGGGAGCTGTTTTTT; CDR3 protein: CASSLRDPNTGELFF
D gene: TRBD2; J gene: TRBJ2-3; clone size: few; V gene: TRBV6-2/TRBV6-3; CDR3 DNA: TGTGCCAGCAGCCCCGGACTAGCGGGACTCCAAGATACGCAGTATTTT; CDR3 protein: CASSPGLAGLQDTQYF
D gene: TRBD1; J gene: TRBJ1-2; clone size: many; V gene: TRBV9; CDR3 DNA: TGTGCCAGCAGCGGACCGGGACAGGGGGCAAATGGCTACACCTTC; CDR3 protein: CASSGPGQGANGYTF
D gene: TRBD2; J gene: TRBJ2-3; clone size: many; V gene: TRBV4-2; CDR3 DNA: TGTGCCAGCAGCCAAGGCGGGGGGGAGCGTACGCAGTATTTT; CDR3 protein: CASSQGGGERTQYF
D gene: -; J gene: TRBJ1-6; clone size: few; V gene: TRBV5-4; CDR3 DNA: TGTGCCAGCAGCTTGTTCGGGGGAGTAAATAATTCACCCCTCCACTTT; CDR3 protein: CASSLFGGVNNSPLHF
D gene: -; J gene: TRBJ1-6; clone size: -; V gene: TRBV20-1; CDR3 DNA: TGCAGTGCTACTCAGGGTTGGTCACCCCTCCACTTT; CDR3 protein: CSATQGWSPLHF
D gene: -; J gene: TRBJ2-2; clone size: few; V gene: TRBV5-4; CDR3 DNA: TGTGCCAGCAGCTTCTCTTCGAACACCGGGGAGCTGTTTTTT; CDR3 protein: CASSFSSNTGELFF
D gene: TRBD1; J gene: TRBJ2-1; clone size: few; V gene: TRBV29-1; CDR3 DNA: TGCAGCGTAAGCGGACAGGGCAATGAGCAGTTCTTC; CDR3 protein: CSVSGQGNEQFF
D gene: -; J gene: TRBJ2-7; clone size: many; V gene: TRBV10-2; CDR3 DNA: TGCGCCAGCAGTGAGTCGCTAGGATCCTACGAGCAGTACTTC; CDR3 protein: CASSESLGSYEQYF
D gene: -; J gene: TRBJ2-1; clone size: many; V gene: TRBV7-8; CDR3 DNA: TGTGCCAGCAGCTTAGGGGTAGGAGAGGTCTCCAATGAGCAGTTCTTC; CDR3 protein: CASSLGVGEVSNEQFF
D gene: -; J gene: TRBJ1-1; clone size: many; V gene: TRBV11-2; CDR3 DNA: TGTGCCAGCAGTTTTCTAGTGAACACTGAAGCTTTCTTT; CDR3 protein: CASSFLVNTEAFF
D gene: -; J gene: TRBJ2-7; clone size: many; V gene: TRBV18; CDR3 DNA: TGTGCCAGCTCAACGGGGACGTGGGACGAGCAGTACTTC; CDR3 protein: CASSTGTWDEQYF
D gene: -; J gene: TRBJ1-4; clone size: many; V gene: TRBV3-1; CDR3 DNA: TGTGCCAGCAGCCAGACGAGCCGCACCCCGCTGTTTTTT; CDR3 protein: CASSQTSRTPLFF
D gene: -; J gene: TRBJ1-3; clone size: many; V gene: TRBV20-1; CDR3 DNA: TGCAGTGCTAGAAAAGTCCACTCTGGAAACACCATATATTTT; CDR3 protein: CSARKVHSGNTIYF
D gene: -; J gene: TRBJ2-1; clone size: many; V gene: TRBV11-2; CDR3 DNA: TGTGCCAGCAGCTTTAGTTTACAGGGATCCTACAATGAGCAGTTCTTC; CDR3 protein: CASSFSLQGSYNEQFF
D gene: -; J gene: TRBJ2-5; clone size: many; V gene: TRBV19; CDR3 DNA: TGTGCCAGTAGTATATCGGTAGACCAAGAGACCCAGTACTTC; CDR3 protein: CASSISVDQETQYF
D gene: -; J gene: TRBJ2-2; clone size: few; V gene: TRBV3-1; CDR3 DNA: TGTGCCAGCAGCCGGTCATCGTCCGGGGAGCTGTTTTTT; CDR3 protein: CASSRSSSGELFF
D gene: TRBD1; J gene: TRBJ2-7; clone size: many; V gene: TRBV4-1; CDR3 DNA: TGCGCCAGCAGCCTTACAAGGACAGGCTCCTACGAGCAGTACTTC; CDR3 protein: CASSLTRTGSYEQYF
D gene: -; J gene: TRBJ1-1; clone size: many; V gene: TRBV20-1; CDR3 DNA: TGCAGTGCTAGAGATATGAGGGGGAACTCTTTCTTT; CDR3 protein: CSARDMRGNSFF
D gene: -; J gene: TRBJ2-1; clone size: many; V gene: TRBV11-3; CDR3 DNA: TGTGCCAGCAGCTTTGATGGAGGCCAGAACAATGAGCAGTTCTTC; CDR3 protein: CASSFDGGQNNEQFF
D gene: TRBD1; J gene: TRBJ1-2; clone size: many; V gene: TRBV5-4; CDR3 DNA: TGTGCCAGCAGCTCGAAAAGACAGGGGTTTGGCTACACCTTC; CDR3 protein: CASSSKRQGFGYTF
D gene: -; J gene: TRBJ2-1; clone size: many; V gene: TRBV7-3; CDR3 DNA: TGTGCCAGCAGCAACCTAGGGAATGAGCAGTTCTTC; CDR3 protein: CASSNLGNEQFF
D gene: -; J gene: TRBJ1-6; clone size: -; V gene: TRBV19; CDR3 DNA: TGTGCCAGTAGTATAGCGGCAGCCTATAATTCACCCCTCCACTTT; CDR3 protein: CASSIAAAYNSPLHF
D gene: -; J gene: TRBJ1-5; clone size: many; V gene: TRBV6-5; CDR3 DNA: TGTGCCAGCAGTTCAGGGGAGGATCAGCCCCAGCATTTT; CDR3 protein: CASSSGEDQPQHF
D gene: TRBD1; J gene: TRBJ2-7; clone size: many; V gene: TRBV20-1; CDR3 DNA: TGCAGTGCTAGAGGGACAGGGGGAGTTAACTCCTACGAGCAGTACTTC; CDR3 protein: CSARGTGGVNSYEQYF
D gene: TRBD2; J gene: TRBJ2-1; clone size: many; V gene: TRBV7-3; CDR3 DNA: TGTGCCAGCAGCTCGGGACTAGCGGGCTACAATGAGCAGTTCTTC; CDR3 protein: CASSSGLAGYNEQFF
D gene: TRBD1; J gene: TRBJ2-2; clone size: many; V gene: TRBV7-8; CDR3 DNA: TGTGCCAGCAGCGACGACAGGGCATCAGGCGGGGAGCTGTTTTTT; CDR3 protein: CASSDDRASGGELFF
D gene: TRBD2; J gene: TRBJ2-3; clone size: many; V gene: TRBV7-8; CDR3 DNA: TGTGCCAGCAGCGGACTAGCGGGAGCAGATACGCAGTATTTT; CDR3 protein: CASSGLAGADTQYF
D gene: TRBD1; J gene: TRBJ2-3; clone size: many; V gene: TRBV20-1; CDR3 DNA: TGCAGTGCTGGACAGGGTTGGGCCGGATCAGATACGCAGTATTTT; CDR3 protein: CSAGQGWAGSDTQYF
D gene: TRBD1; J gene: TRBJ2-3; clone size: few; V gene: TRBV28; CDR3 DNA: TGTGCCAGCACCACCCCCGGGACAGGGATCACAGATACGCAGTATTTT; CDR3 protein: CASTTPGTGITDTQYF
D gene: -; J gene: TRBJ2-7; clone size: -; V gene: TRBV13; CDR3 DNA: TGTGCCAGCAGCTTAGGGCCCGTGGGGACCTACGAGCAGTACTTC; CDR3 protein: CASSLGPVGTYEQYF
D gene: TRBD2; J gene: TRBJ2-1; clone size: few; V gene: TRBV4-2; CDR3 DNA: TGTGCCAGCAGCCCGGGGGGACCCCTTGCGAATGAGCAGTTCTTC; CDR3 protein: CASSPGGPLANEQFF
D gene: TRBD2; J gene: TRBJ2-3; clone size: many; V gene: TRBV29-1; CDR3 DNA: TGCAGCGTTGAAGGCCCGGGACTAGCTGCTTACACAGATACGCAGTATTTT; CDR3 protein: CSVEGPGLAAYTDTQYF
D gene: TRBD1; J gene: TRBJ2-7; clone size: -; V gene: TRBV5-8; CDR3 DNA: TGTGCCAGCAGCGGACAGGGACTTTACGAGCAGTACTTC; CDR3 protein: CASSGQGLYEQYF
D gene: -; J gene: TRBJ2-7; clone size: -; V gene: TRBV10-3; CDR3 DNA: TGTGCCATCAGTGATATTGGGACCCCCTGGTACTTC; CDR3 protein: CAISDIGTPWYF
D gene: -; J gene: TRBJ2-7; clone size: many; V gene: TRBV20-1; CDR3 DNA: TGCAGTGCTACCCCGGACGCGGGCGAGCAGTACTTC; CDR3 protein: CSATPDAGEQYF
D gene: TRBD1; J gene: TRBJ2-7; clone size: many; V gene: TRBV5-1; CDR3 DNA: TGCGCCAGCAGCTTGAGACAGGGGAGCTCCTACGAGCAGTACTTC; CDR3 protein: CASSLRQGSSYEQYF
D gene: -; J gene: TRBJ2-2; clone size: few; V gene: TRBV20-1; CDR3 DNA: TGCAGTGCTAGAGATTACAGAAATTTAGCCGGGGAGCTGTTTTTT; CDR3 protein: CSARDYRNLAGELFF
D gene: -; J gene: TRBJ2-1; clone size: many; V gene: TRBV5-6; CDR3 DNA: TGTGCCAGCAGCTTGTCCCGGGGCTACAATGAGCAGTTCTTC; CDR3 protein: CASSLSRGYNEQFF
D gene: -; J gene: TRBJ1-6; clone size: -; V gene: TRBV30; CDR3 DNA: TGTGCCTGGAAACATCTGGGTGATAATTCACCCCTCCACTTT; CDR3 protein: CAWKHLGDNSPLHF
D gene: TRBD1; J gene: TRBJ2-6; clone size: many; V gene: TRBV3-1; CDR3 DNA: TGTGCCAGCAGCCAGGGACAGGCGACGGGGGTCAGGGCCTCTGGGGCCAACGTCCTGACTTTC; CDR3 protein: CASSQGQATGVRASGANVLTF
D gene: -; J gene: TRBJ2-6; clone size: -; V gene: TRBV7-8; CDR3 DNA: TGTGCCAGCAGCCCCTCGAGTGTGTCTGGGGCCAACGTCCTGACTTTC; CDR3 protein: CASSPSSVSGANVLTF
D gene: -; J gene: TRBJ1-2; clone size: few; V gene: TRBV29-1; CDR3 DNA: TGCAGCGTCGAACGGGGGGGCGGCTACACCTTC; CDR3 protein: CSVERGGGYTF
D gene: TRBD1; J gene: TRBJ1-2; clone size: many; V gene: TRBV7-2; CDR3 DNA: TGTGCCAGCAGCACCGGGACAGCCCATGGCTACACCTTC; CDR3 protein: CASSTGTAHGYTF
D gene: -; J gene: TRBJ2-7; clone size: many; V gene: TRBV14; CDR3 DNA: TGTGCCAGCAGCCAAGGCGGGCGTGGGAGGTTCTACGAGCAGTACTTC; CDR3 protein: CASSQGGRGRFYEQYF
D gene: TRBD2; J gene: TRBJ2-6; clone size: -; V gene: TRBV7-9; CDR3 DNA: TGTGCCAGCAGCTTACAGGGGACTAGTACGAGCTCTGGGGCCAACGTCCTGACTTTC; CDR3 protein: CASSLQGTSTSSGANVLTF